This TCR beta chain was observed in a study of blood T cell repertoires in COVID-19. The method was immunoSEQ multiplex PCR; TCRdb's version includes in-frame clones alone and lacks a portion of them. The repertoire holds over 130,000 clones, with around four fifths as singletons. The receptor was derived from a man aged 65 to 79 with acute or convalescent COVID-19. The sample comprised peripheral blood.

The CDR3 sequence: CASSMSFRGWETQYF. The CDR3 DNA reads as TGTGCCAGTAGTATGTCGTTCAGGGGCTGGGAGACCCAGTACTTC. The chain joins TRBV19 to TRBJ2-5, with D tentatively TRBD1 (6 bases). V shed 3 bases and J shed 5 bases, with 16 bases lying between them. Germline V CDR1 and CDR2: LNHDA, SQIVND (reference sequence). The CDR3 has 15 residues.